This T cell receptor (beta chain) was recovered during a study of blood T cells in healthy people across ages. This clonotype was detected a few times. A second about 7 to 12 cycle PCR used barcoded and J-beta primers. TCRdb reprocessed the 5' RACE reads via MiXCR and lists one record per CDR3 protein. The data hold 1,500,000 or so distinct CDR3 sequences, with approximately 39% observed a single time. Per the germline V gene, CDR1 is SGDLS and CDR2 is YYNGEE. There are 15 residues in the CDR3. The V and J ends lost 0 bases and 7 bases respectively, with 11 bases between them. Staff drew ten milliliters of peripheral blood from each donor. Extraction yielded at least 5 micrograms of total RNA per sample.

The chain recombines TRBV9 with TRBJ2-6; D possibly corresponds to TRBD2 (5 bases). The source of this sequence is a woman aged 18 to 35 in good health. Sequenced input: blood. The CDR3 spells CASSVVMGEANVLTF. CDR3 coding DNA: TGTGCCAGCAGCGTAGTAATGGGAGAAGCCAACGTCCTGACTTTC.